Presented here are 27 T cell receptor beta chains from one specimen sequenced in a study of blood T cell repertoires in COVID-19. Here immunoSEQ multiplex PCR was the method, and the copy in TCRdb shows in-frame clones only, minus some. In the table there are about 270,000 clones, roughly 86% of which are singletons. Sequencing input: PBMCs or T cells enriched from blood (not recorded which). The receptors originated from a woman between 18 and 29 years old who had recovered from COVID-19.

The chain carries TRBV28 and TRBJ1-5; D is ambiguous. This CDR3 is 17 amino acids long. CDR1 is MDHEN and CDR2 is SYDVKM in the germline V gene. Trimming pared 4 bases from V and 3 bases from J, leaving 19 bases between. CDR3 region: CASSSHPLTGVNQPQHF. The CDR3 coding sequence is TGTGCCAGCAGTTCCCACCCTTTGACTGGTGTCAATCAGCCCCAGCATTTT.

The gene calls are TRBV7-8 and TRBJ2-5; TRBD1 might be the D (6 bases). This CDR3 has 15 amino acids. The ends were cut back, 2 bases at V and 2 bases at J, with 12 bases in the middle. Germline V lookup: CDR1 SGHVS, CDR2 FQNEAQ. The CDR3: CASSLWGRRQETQYF. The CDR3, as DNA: TGTGCCAGCAGCTTATGGGGGCGAAGACAAGAGACCCAGTACTTC. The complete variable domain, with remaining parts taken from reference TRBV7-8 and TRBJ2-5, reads GAGVSQSPRYKVAKRGQDVALRCDPISGHVSLFWYQQALGQGPEFLTYFQNEAQLDKSGLPSDRFFAERPEGSVSTLKIQRTQQEDSAVYLCASSLWGRRQETQYFGPGTRLLVL.

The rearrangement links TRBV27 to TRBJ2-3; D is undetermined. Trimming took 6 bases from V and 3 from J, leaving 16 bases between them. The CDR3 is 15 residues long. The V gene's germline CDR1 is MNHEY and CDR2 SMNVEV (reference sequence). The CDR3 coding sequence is TGTGCCAGCAGCCGAATGGTACAGACGACAGATACGCAGTATTTT. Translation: CASSRMVQTTDTQYF.

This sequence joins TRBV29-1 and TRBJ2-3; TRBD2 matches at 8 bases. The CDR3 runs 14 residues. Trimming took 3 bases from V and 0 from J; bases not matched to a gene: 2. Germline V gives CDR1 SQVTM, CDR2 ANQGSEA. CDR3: CSVERGVSTDTQYF. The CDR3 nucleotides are TGCAGCGTTGAGCGGGGGGTTAGCACAGATACGCAGTATTTT.

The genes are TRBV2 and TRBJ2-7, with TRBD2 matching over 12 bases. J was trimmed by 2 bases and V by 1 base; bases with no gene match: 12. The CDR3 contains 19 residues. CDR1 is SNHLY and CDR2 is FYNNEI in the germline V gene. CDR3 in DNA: TGTGCCAGCAGTGAAGGTCGTAAACGGCTAGCGGGGGGGCCCTACGAGCAGTACTTC. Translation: CASSEGRKRLAGGPYEQYF. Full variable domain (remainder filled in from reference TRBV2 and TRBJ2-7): EPEVTQTPSHQVTQMGQEVILRCVPISNHLYFYWYRQILGQKVEFLVSFYNNEISEKSEIFDDQFSVERPDGSNFTLKIRSTKLEDSAMYFCASSEGRKRLAGGPYEQYFGPGTRLTVT.

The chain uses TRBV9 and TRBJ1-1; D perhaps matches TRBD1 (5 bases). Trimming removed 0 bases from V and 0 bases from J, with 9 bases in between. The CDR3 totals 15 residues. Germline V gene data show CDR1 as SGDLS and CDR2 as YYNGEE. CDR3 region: CASSVGEGLNTEAFF. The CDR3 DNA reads TGTGCCAGCAGCGTAGGGGAGGGGCTGAACACTGAAGCTTTCTTT.

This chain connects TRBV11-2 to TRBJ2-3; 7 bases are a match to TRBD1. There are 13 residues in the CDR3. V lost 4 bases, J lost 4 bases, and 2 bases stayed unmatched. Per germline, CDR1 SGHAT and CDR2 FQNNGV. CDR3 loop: CASSYQGADTQYF. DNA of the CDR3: TGTGCCAGCAGCTACCAGGGGGCAGATACGCAGTATTTT.

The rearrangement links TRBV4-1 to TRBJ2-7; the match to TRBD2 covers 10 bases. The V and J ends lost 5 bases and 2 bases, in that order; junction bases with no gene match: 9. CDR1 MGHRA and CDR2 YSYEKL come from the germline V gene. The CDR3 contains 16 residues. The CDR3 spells CASSLAGLAETYEQYF. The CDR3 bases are TGCGCCAGCAGCTTGGCCGGACTAGCGGAAACCTACGAGCAGTACTTC.

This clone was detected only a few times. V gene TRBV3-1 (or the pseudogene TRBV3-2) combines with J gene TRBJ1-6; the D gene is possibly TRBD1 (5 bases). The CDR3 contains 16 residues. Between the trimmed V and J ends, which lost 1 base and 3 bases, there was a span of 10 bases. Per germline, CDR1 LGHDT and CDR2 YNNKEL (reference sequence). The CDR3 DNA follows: TGTGCCAGCAGCCAAGCGGCACAGGTCTATAATTCACCCCTCCACTTT. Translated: CASSQAAQVYNSPLHF.

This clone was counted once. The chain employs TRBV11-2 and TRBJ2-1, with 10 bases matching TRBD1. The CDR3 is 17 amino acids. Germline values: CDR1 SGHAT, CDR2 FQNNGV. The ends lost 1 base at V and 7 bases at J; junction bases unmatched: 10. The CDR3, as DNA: TGTGCCAGCAGCTTAGTCACCGGGACAGGGGATCTAAATGAGCAGTTCTTC. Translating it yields CASSLVTGTGDLNEQFF.

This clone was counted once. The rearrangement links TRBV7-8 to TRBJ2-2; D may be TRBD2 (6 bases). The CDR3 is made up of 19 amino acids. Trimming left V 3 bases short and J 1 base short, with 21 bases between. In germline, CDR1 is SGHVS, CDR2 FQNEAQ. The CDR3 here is CASSFRGVAGRWNTGELFF. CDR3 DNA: TGTGCCAGCAGCTTCAGAGGAGTGGCGGGGAGGTGGAACACCGGGGAGCTGTTTTTT. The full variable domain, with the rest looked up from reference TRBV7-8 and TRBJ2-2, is GAGVSQSPRYKVAKRGQDVALRCDPISGHVSLFWYQQALGQGPEFLTYFQNEAQLDKSGLPSDRFFAERPEGSVSTLKIQRTQQEDSAVYLCASSFRGVAGRWNTGELFFGEGSRLTVL.

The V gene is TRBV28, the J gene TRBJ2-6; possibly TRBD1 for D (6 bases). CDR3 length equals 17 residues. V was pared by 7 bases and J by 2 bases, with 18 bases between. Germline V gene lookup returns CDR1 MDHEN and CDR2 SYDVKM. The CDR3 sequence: CASTNRGTTTGANVLTF. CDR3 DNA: TGTGCCAGCACCAATAGGGGGACAACGACTGGGGCCAACGTCCTGACTTTC. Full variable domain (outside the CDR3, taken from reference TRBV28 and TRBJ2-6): DVKVTQSSRYLVKRTGEKVFLECVQDMDHENMFWYRQDPGLGLRLIYFSYDVKMKEKGDIPEGYSVSREKKERFSLILESASTNQTSMYLCASTNRGTTTGANVLTFGAGSRLTVL.

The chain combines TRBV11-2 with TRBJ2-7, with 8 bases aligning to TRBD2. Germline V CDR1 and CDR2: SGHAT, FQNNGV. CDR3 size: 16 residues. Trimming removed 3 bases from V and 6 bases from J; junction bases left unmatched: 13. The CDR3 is CASSLSGGAAGGEQYF. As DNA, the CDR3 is TGTGCCAGCAGCTTGAGTGGCGGGGCCGCGGGGGGCGAGCAGTACTTC.

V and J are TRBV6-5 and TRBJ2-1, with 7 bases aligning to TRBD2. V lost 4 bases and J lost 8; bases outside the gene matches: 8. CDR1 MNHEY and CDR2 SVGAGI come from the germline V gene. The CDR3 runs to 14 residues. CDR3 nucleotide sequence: TGTGCCAGCAGTTGGGGCGGCGGGAGCCATGAGCAGTTCTTC. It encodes CASSWGGGSHEQFF.

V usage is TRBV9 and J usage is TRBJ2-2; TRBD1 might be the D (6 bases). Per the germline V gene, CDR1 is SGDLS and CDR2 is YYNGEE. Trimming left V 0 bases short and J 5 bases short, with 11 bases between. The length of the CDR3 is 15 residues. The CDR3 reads CASSVDTGTTGELFF. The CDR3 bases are TGTGCCAGCAGCGTAGATACAGGGACGACCGGGGAGCTGTTTTTT.

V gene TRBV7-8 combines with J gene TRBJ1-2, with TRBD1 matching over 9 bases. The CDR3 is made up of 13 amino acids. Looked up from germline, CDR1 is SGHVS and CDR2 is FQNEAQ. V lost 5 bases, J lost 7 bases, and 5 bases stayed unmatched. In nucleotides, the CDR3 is TGTGCCAGCAGCAAGGACAGGGGAGTTGGCTACACCTTC. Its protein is CASSKDRGVGYTF. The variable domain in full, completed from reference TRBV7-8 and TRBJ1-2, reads GAGVSQSPRYKVAKRGQDVALRCDPISGHVSLFWYQQALGQGPEFLTYFQNEAQLDKSGLPSDRFFAERPEGSVSTLKIQRTQQEDSAVYLCASSKDRGVGYTFGSGTRLTVV.

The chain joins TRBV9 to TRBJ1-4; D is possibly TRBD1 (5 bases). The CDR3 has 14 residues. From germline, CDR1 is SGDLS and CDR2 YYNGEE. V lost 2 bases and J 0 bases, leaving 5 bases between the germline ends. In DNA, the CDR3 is TGTGCCAGCAGCGTCAGGGCAACTAATGAAAAACTGTTTTTT. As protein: CASSVRATNEKLFF. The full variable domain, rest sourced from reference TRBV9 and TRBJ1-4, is DSGVTQTPKHLITATGQRVTLRCSPRSGDLSVYWYQQSLDQGLQFLIQYYNGEERAKGNILERFSAQQFPDLHSELNLSSLELGDSALYFCASSVRATNEKLFFGSGTQLSVL.

In nucleotides, the CDR3 is TGTGCCAGCAGTTATTCTCCCGGGACATCCTACGAGCAGTACTTC. Translating gives CASSYSPGTSYEQYF. The chain has TRBV27 and TRBJ2-7, with D possibly matching TRBD1 (6 bases). This CDR3 is built from 15 residues. Germline CDR1 and CDR2: MNHEY and SMNVEV (reference sequence). V lost 4 bases to trimming and J lost 1 base, with 14 bases between them.

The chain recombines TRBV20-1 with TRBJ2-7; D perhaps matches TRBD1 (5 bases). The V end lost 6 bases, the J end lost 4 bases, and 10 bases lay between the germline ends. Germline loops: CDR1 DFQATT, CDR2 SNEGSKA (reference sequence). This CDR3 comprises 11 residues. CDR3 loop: CSASSGYEQYF. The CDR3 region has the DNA TGCAGTGCATCCTCAGGGTACGAGCAGTACTTC.

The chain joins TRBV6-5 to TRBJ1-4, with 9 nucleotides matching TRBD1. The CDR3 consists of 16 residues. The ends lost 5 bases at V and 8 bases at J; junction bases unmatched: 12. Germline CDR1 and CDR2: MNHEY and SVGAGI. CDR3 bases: TGTGCCAGCAGTAACTTGAACAGGGGGCAGGGAGAAAAACTGTTTTTT. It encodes CASSNLNRGQGEKLFF.

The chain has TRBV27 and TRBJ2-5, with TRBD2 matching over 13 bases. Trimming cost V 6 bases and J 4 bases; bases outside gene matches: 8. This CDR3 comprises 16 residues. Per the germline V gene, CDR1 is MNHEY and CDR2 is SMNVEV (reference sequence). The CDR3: CASSRPGLAGLETQYF. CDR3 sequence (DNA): TGTGCCAGCAGCCGTCCGGGACTAGCGGGACTAGAGACCCAGTACTTC.

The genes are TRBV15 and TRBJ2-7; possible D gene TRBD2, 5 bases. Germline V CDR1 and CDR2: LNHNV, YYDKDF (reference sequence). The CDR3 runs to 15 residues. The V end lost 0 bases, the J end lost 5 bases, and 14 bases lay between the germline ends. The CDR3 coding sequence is TGTGCCACCAGCAGAGATCGGGGATCTGGCGACGAGCAGTACTTC. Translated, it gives CATSRDRGSGDEQYF. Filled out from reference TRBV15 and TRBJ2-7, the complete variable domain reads DAMVIQNPRYQVTQFGKPVTLSCSQTLNHNVMYWYQQKSSQAPKLLFHYYDKDFNNEADTPDNFQSRRPNTSFCFLDIRSPGLGDTAMYLCATSRDRGSGDEQYFGPGTRLTVT.

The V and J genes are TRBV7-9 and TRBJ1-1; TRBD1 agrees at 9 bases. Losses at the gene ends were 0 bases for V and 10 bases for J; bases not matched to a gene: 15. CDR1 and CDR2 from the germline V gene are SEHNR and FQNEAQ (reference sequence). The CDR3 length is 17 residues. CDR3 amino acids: CASSLAAVGQGRTTAFF. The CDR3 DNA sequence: TGTGCCAGCAGCTTAGCGGCTGTGGGACAGGGAAGGACGACAGCTTTCTTT.

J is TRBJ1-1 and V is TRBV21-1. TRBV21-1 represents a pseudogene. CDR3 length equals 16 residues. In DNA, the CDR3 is TGTGCCAGCAGCACCCCGGGGGGCGGGCGGCGCACTGAAGCTTTCTTT. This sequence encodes CASSTPGGGRRTEAFF.

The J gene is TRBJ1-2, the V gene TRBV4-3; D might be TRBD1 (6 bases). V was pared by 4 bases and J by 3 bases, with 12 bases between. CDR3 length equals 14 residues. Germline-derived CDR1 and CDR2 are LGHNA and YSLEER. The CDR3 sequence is CASSLLQGDYGYTF. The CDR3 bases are TGCGCCAGCAGCCTTCTACAGGGTGACTATGGCTACACCTTC.

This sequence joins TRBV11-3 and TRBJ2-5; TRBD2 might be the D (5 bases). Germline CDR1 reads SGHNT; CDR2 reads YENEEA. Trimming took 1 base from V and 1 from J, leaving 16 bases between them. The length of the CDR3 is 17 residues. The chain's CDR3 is CASSLGEKLGFQETQYF. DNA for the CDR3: TGTGCCAGCAGCTTAGGGGAGAAGTTGGGGTTCCAAGAGACCCAGTACTTC.

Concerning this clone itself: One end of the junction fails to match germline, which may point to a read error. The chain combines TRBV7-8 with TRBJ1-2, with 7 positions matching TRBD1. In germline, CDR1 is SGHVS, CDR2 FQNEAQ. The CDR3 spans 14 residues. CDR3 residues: CASSPGTDVSMATW. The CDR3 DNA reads TGTGCCAGCAGCCCGGGGACAGACGTCTCTATGGCTACATGG.